The present entry profiles one TCR beta chain with its context. Its antigen is undetermined. These data belong to a study of cytomegalovirus exposure and HLA in healthy donors. Study overall: Per a later analysis, the 666 first-cohort and fewer than 150 validation repertoires shared one platform. Study findings and constraints: As was reported, the classifier diagnosed cytomegalovirus status with high specificity and sensitivity. A later analysis found first-cohort TCR clusters tended to co-occur in the 90 to 150 validation repertoires. Rare TCR sequences predominated, though certain public TCRs were found in many donors.

The CDR3 contains 12 residues. The junction had 2 bases not matched to a gene; V was cut back by 5 bases and J by 6 bases. Germline loops: CDR1 SGHTA, CDR2 FQGNSA. Sequencing used immunoSEQ multiplex PCR; TCRdb keeps in-frame clones, though not all of them. The sample consists of about 130,000 clones, roughly 89% of them appearing once. The sample consisted of PBMCs. This sequence originates from a woman in her late teens or twenties in good health and CMV-seropositive. The chain recombines TRBV7-2 with TRBJ1-2; 8 nucleotides line up with TRBD1. The chain's CDR3 is CASSRQGNGYTF. The CDR3 DNA reads as TGTGCCAGCAGCCGACAGGGGAATGGCTACACCTTC.